This entry features one T cell receptor beta chain sequence. The data originate from a study of blood T cell repertoires in COVID-19. The CDR3 contains 14 residues. Germline V gives CDR1 LNHDA, CDR2 SQIVND (reference sequence). The ends were cut back, 5 bases at V and 0 bases at J, with 10 bases in the middle. As processed by the authors: Reference gene primers were amplified, and this amplification served to estimate nucleated cell counts. Method: immunoSEQ multiplex PCR; TCRdb's copy keeps in-frame clones and lacks some. The V and J calls and clone size were taken over from that table, and D and trimming were inferred from the DNA. The sample carries 56,000 or so clones, around 80% recorded once.

This chain links TRBV19 with TRBJ1-1, with D hard to call. The clonotype comes from a woman in her seventies with acute or convalescent COVID-19. The sequencing sample was made of peripheral blood. CDR3 nucleotide sequence: TGTGCCAGTAGTTTAACAAACATGAACACTGAAGCTTTCTTT. Its translation is CASSLTNMNTEAFF.